The following is a T cell receptor (beta chain) sequence with its context. The sample is drawn from a study of technical replicates of blood from a handful of donors. The CDR3 runs 15 residues. Germline CDR1 is SGHRS and CDR2 is YFSETQ. Losses at the gene ends were 4 bases for V and 0 bases for J; bases not matched to a gene: 5. The protocol was immunoSEQ multiplex PCR, while the TCRdb copy is restricted to in-frame clones and leaves out a portion. The table shows 17,000 or so clones, with 86% occurring only once. The sequence derives from a human donor in good health. This chain uses TRBV5-1 with TRBJ1-1, with 8 positions matching TRBD1. Source material: PBMCs. The DNA for the CDR3 is TGCGCCAGCAGCGGGGGGACAGGTATGAACACTGAAGCTTTCTTT. As protein: CASSGGTGMNTEAFF.